These T cell receptor beta chains were read from a single sample in a study of regulatory T cells in long-lasting Graves disease. TCRdb independently ran MiXCR on the multiplex PCR reads; one entry per CDR3 protein. This table has about 470,000 distinct CDR3 sequences, less than 25% appearing once. Sequencing was performed on peripheral blood mononuclear cells (PBMCs), taken when the disease was refractory, from a patient treated with antithyroid drugs. The origin of the receptors is a female donor with Graves disease. Each CDR3 is given without its conserved first and last residue. Clone size is stated in some rows and not others, as once, few, many or a class when expanded.

abundance	v_gene	len	j_gene	CDR3aa
many	TRBV12-3/TRBV12-4	13	TRBJ2-5	ASSYSGSPGETQY
NA	TRBV7-3	14	NA	ASSPGRGGIVAEQF
many	TRBV12-3/TRBV12-4	12	TRBJ2-7	ASSPGLTLRVEY
few	TRBV30	10	TRBJ1-1	AWGGGAPEAF
many	TRBV6-5	12	TRBJ2-7	ASSSEASTYEQY
many	TRBV27	12	TRBJ1-5	ASSLAPGSQPQH
many	TRBV6-5	15	TRBJ1-1	ASSYSRAGGTNTEAF
many	TRBV7-8	13	TRBJ2-2	ASSFPGPTTGELF
NA	TRBV20-1	12	TRBJ1-5	SVAGWIPGQPQH
many	TRBV28	12	TRBJ2-5	ASSLRRGQETQY
many	TRBV28	13	TRBJ1-2	ASTTPGQGFWGYT
many	TRBV28	11	TRBJ2-3	ASSPDSTDTQY
NA	TRBV29-1	10	TRBJ2-2	SGGTSPGELF
few	TRBV4-2	16	TRBJ2-7	ASSQDDSGSTFLNEQY
many	TRBV27	12	TRBJ2-7	ASSARLGVYEQY
many	TRBV28	16	TRBJ2-2	ASSRDRLRITNTGELF
many	TRBV28	13	TRBJ1-5	ASSLGVYSNQPQH
NA	TRBV15	12	TRBJ2-7	ATSRDGIVYEQY
NA	TRBV6-5	11	TRBJ2-2	ASSWVLGGELF
many	TRBV7-8	14	TRBJ1-2	ASSLFRDRGLYGYT
NA	TRBV7-9	14	TRBJ2-5	ASSDRTSGSRETQY
few	TRBV6-1	13	TRBJ1-5	ASRPSGLSNQPQH
few	TRBV7-9	9	TRBJ1-4	ASSTDEKLF
NA	TRBV28	11	TRBJ2-2	ASRDFYTGELF
many	TRBV14	11	TRBJ2-7	ASSPSTVWEQY
NA	TRBV24-1	15	TRBJ1-5	ATSKVRGPLSNQPQH
NA	TRBV6-1	13	TRBJ2-7	ASGVGQGATGEQY
NA	TRBV19	11	TRBJ1-1	ASSAAKGREAF
many	TRBV2	9	TRBJ2-7	ASGDGSEQY
many	TRBV10-3	15	TRBJ2-7	AISESLAGGPSYEQY
many	TRBV13	12	TRBJ1-1	ASSLEDEGTEAF
few	TRBV6-6	14	TRBJ2-5	ASSYSFWGNQETQY
NA	TRBV28	13	TRBJ2-7	ASSLGRTPAYEQY
NA	TRBV6-1	11	TRBJ1-1	ASTYGYSTEAF
few	TRBV30	11	TRBJ1-6	AWSFGNNSPLH
many	TRBV12-3/TRBV12-4	11	TRBJ2-7	ASSLERHYEQY
many	TRBV29-1	9	TRBJ1-1	SAMTNTEAF
few	TRBV9	14	TRBJ1-1	ASSVGPRGINTEAF
few	TRBV19	14	TRBJ1-4	ASSVSEGNPNEKLF
NA	TRBV7-6	12	TRBJ2-5	ASSSSVQQETQY
NA	TRBV3-1	13	TRBJ1-3	ASSHNRRSGNTIY
NA	TRBV7-2	12	TRBJ1-1	ASTLGGGGTEAF
many	TRBV2	12	TRBJ2-5	ASRRPTEQETQY
many	TRBV5-1	12	TRBJ2-2	ASRREVNTGELF
many	TRBV6-5	11	TRBJ2-7	ASSYGGEYEQY
many	TRBV6-2/TRBV6-3	10	TRBJ1-1	ASSRTGTEAF